This TCR beta chain was recovered during a study of blood T cell repertoires in COVID-19. This clone occurred once. How the authors handled the data: Estimated nucleated cell counts came from reference gene primer amplification. Assay: immunoSEQ multiplex PCR; the TCRdb copy retains only in-frame clones and omits some. Clone size and the V and J calls come from that table; the DNA yielded D and trimming. Of under 200,000 clones listed, over 75% were seen once; the top ten hold nearly 2.5%. The source material was peripheral blood. This TCR was recovered from a man aged 35-49 years with active or convalescent COVID-19.

In DNA, the CDR3 is TGTGCCAGCAGTGAAACAGGGGACTATGGCTACACCTTC. The encoded protein is CASSETGDYGYTF. The chain recombines TRBV6-1 with TRBJ1-2; 7 nucleotides agree with TRBD1. The CDR3 runs to 13 residues. Losses at the gene ends were 2 bases for V and 3 bases for J; bases not matched to a gene: 0. CDR1 and CDR2 from the germline V gene are MNHNS and SASEGT.